The present TCR beta chain was sequenced within a study of OX40 agonist ivuxolimab in advanced cancers. In the study overall: Participants could have had prior anti-PD-1, anti-PD-L1 or anti-CTLA-4 therapy, and approximately 40% had some.

Study results and limitations: The average count of expanded clones was higher among CD8+ T cells than among CD4+.

Germline lookup yields CDR1 WNHNN and CDR2 SYGVQD (reference sequence). The CDR3 is made up of 16 amino acids. The V and J ends lost 7 bases and 7 bases respectively, with 25 bases between them. The repertoire was sequenced with immunoSEQ multiplex PCR; TCRdb's copy has only in-frame clones and lacks some. Of 20,000 to 25,000 clones listed, around 80% are singletons. A few counts support this clone. Its antigen is unidentified. Source: CD4+ or CD8+ T cells sorted from blood, taken in a trial of the OX40 agonist ivuxolimab. This rearrangement joins TRBV10-1 to TRBJ1-2, with D unresolved. This TCR derives from an adult with an advanced solid tumor such as melanoma, head and neck, liver or kidney cancer. Written as DNA, the CDR3 is TGCGCCAGCACCCCAAGGCATATATCTCTAGTACGTGGCTACACCTTC. Its translation: CASTPRHISLVRGYTF.